These 28 T cell receptor beta chains came from one sample sequenced in a study of OX40 agonist ivuxolimab in advanced cancers. Libraries were built with the immunoSEQ multiplex PCR assay. What TCRdb holds here is the immuneACCESS table cut down to in-frame rearrangements. Part of the clones is not present; checked against another copy, under half of the missing clones reflect an unresolved V gene, and the others are unexplained. The sample table shows some 96,000 clones, and about nine tenths are seen once. The ten largest clones add up to around 0.16% of the sample. This material consisted of CD4+ or CD8+ T cells sorted from blood, taken in a trial of the OX40 agonist ivuxolimab. The source of these receptors is an adult with an advanced solid tumor such as melanoma, head and neck, liver or kidney cancer.

As concerns this clone: Other DNA sequences in this specimen translate into the identical CDR3. V usage is TRBV19 and J usage is TRBJ1-5; 9 bases are a match to TRBD1. CDR3 size: 16 residues. Germline-derived CDR1 and CDR2 are LNHDA and SQIVND (reference sequence). Trimming took 4 bases from V and 2 from J; bases not matched to a gene: 6. The CDR3 DNA reads TGTGCCAGTAGTAGGGACAGGGCAGGGGGCAATCAGCCCCAGCATTTT. Its protein is CASSRDRAGGNQPQHF.

This chain joins TRBV5-1 and TRBJ1-2, with a weak D call TRBD1 (6 bases). The CDR3 consists of 13 residues. Between the trimmed V and J ends, which lost 6 bases and 3 bases, there was a span of 12 bases. CDR1 and CDR2 (germline): SGHRS, YFSETQ. CDR3 protein: CASTAGGDYGYTF. CDR3 DNA: TGCGCCAGCACTGCGGGGGGCGACTATGGCTACACCTTC.

The CDR3 reads CASSRDGLDNEQFF. The CDR3 DNA follows: TGTGCCAGCAGCCGGGATGGCCTGGACAATGAGCAGTTCTTC. This chain connects TRBV7-3 to TRBJ2-1; tentatively, D is TRBD2 (5 bases). Germline V gene sequence: CDR1 SGHTA, CDR2 FQGTGA. The CDR3 is 14 residues long. The ends were cut back, 5 bases at V and 5 bases at J, with 13 bases in the middle.

The chain recombines TRBV5-4 with TRBJ2-7, with 14 bases matching TRBD2. The CDR3 spans 19 residues. V lost 3 bases and J lost 3; bases outside the gene matches: 14. Germline CDR1 and CDR2: SGHNT and YYREEE (reference sequence). CDR3 sequence reads: CASSWGRGTSGGIIYEQYF. CDR3 nucleotides: TGTGCCAGCAGCTGGGGGCGCGGGACTAGCGGGGGTATAATCTACGAGCAGTACTTC.

This rearrangement joins TRBV18 to TRBJ2-1; TRBD2 aligns across 9 bases. The CDR3 sequence is 15 residues long. CDR1 and CDR2 (germline): KGHSH, LQKENI. After removal of 3 bases from V and 4 bases from J, the junction contained 4 bases not matched to a gene. CDR3 nucleotide sequence: TGTGCCAGCTCACCTAGCGGGAGTCATTACAATGAGCAGTTCTTC. Translating gives CASSPSGSHYNEQFF.

The chain is built from TRBV11-3 and TRBJ2-1, with D possibly matching TRBD1 (6 bases). V lost 3 bases and J 10 bases, leaving 16 bases between the germline ends. The CDR3 sequence is 14 residues long. Germline CDR1 and CDR2: SGHNT and YENEEA. The CDR3, as DNA: TGTGCCAGCAGCTTGGTACCGACAGGCGGAGAGCAGTTCTTC. This codes for CASSLVPTGGEQFF. The variable domain in full, with the rest retrieved from reference TRBV11-3 and TRBJ2-1, is EAGVVQSPRYKIIEKKQPVAFWCNPISGHNTLYWYLQNLGQGPELLIRYENEEAVDDSQLPKDRFSAERLKGVDSTLKIQPAELGDSAVYLCASSLVPTGGEQFFGPGTRLTVL.

The chain couples TRBV5-1 to TRBJ1-4; 8 nucleotides line up with TRBD1. The germline V gene has CDR1 SGHRS and CDR2 YFSETQ. The CDR3 length is 15 residues. Trimming cost V 0 bases and J 6 bases; bases outside gene matches: 4. The CDR3, as DNA: TGCGCCAGCAGCTTGGTTCCAGGGGGCGATGAAAAACTGTTTTTT. It codes for CASSLVPGGDEKLFF.

The J gene is TRBJ2-3, the V gene TRBV27; D may be TRBD2 (5 bases). CDR1 and CDR2 from the germline V gene are MNHEY and SMNVEV (reference sequence). The CDR3 spans 14 residues. With 5 bases removed from V and 8 bases from J, the gap between germline ends came to 17 bases. In nucleotides, the CDR3 is TGTGCCAGCAGTCCCCTAGTCGCGGGTGGTACGCAGTATTTT. Amino acids: CASSPLVAGGTQYF.

This sequence joins TRBV5-6 and TRBJ2-7; D might be TRBD1 (6 bases). The germline V and J ends were trimmed by 1 base and 2 bases, with 16 bases remaining between them. The CDR3 has 16 amino acids. Germline CDR1 and CDR2: SGHDT and YYEEEE. The CDR3 region is CASSLNGGAGTYEQYF. The CDR3 coding sequence is TGTGCCAGCAGCTTGAATGGGGGCGCCGGGACCTACGAGCAGTACTTC.

The chain is built from TRBV5-5 and TRBJ1-1; D uncertain. This CDR3 comprises 15 residues. The ends were cut back, 0 bases at V and 1 base at J, with 10 bases in the middle. Germline values: CDR1 SGHKS, CDR2 YYEKEE (reference sequence). The CDR3: CASSLVGVGNTEAFF. The CDR3 bases are TGTGCCAGCAGCTTGGTGGGCGTAGGGAACACTGAAGCTTTCTTT.

This chain links TRBV5-1 with TRBJ2-3; the match to TRBD2 covers 13 bases. V lost 8 bases, J lost 4 bases, and 7 bases stayed unmatched. CDR3 length equals 15 residues. Germline CDR1 SGHRS, CDR2 YFSETQ. The CDR3 bases are TGCGCCAGTCGGACTAGCGGGAGTACTGCAGATACGCAGTATTTT. This translates into CASRTSGSTADTQYF.

The V gene is TRBV5-1, the J gene TRBJ2-7; TRBD1 or TRBD2 may be the D gene (5 bases each). There are 13 residues in the CDR3. V dropped 4 bases and J dropped 3 bases, with 11 bases sitting between them. CDR1 and CDR2 (germline): SGHRS, YFSETQ. CDR3 in amino acids: CASSPEGIYEQYF. The CDR3 DNA reads TGCGCCAGCAGCCCAGAGGGGATCTACGAGCAGTACTTC.

The chain links TRBV4-2 to TRBJ1-1; 10 nucleotides line up with TRBD1. J was trimmed by 1 base and V by 2 bases; bases with no gene match: 4. CDR3 size: 16 residues. Per the germline V gene, CDR1 is LGHNA and CDR2 is YNFKEQ. The CDR3 here is CASSQPRTGGNTEAFF. CDR3 nucleotide sequence: TGTGCCAGCAGCCAACCAAGGACAGGGGGGAACACTGAAGCTTTCTTT.

The gene calls are TRBV7-9 and TRBJ1-5, with D possibly TRBD1 on 6 matching bases. Trimming removed 1 base from V and 6 bases from J, with 19 bases in between. CDR1 and CDR2 (germline): SEHNR, FQNEAQ (reference sequence). The CDR3 consists of 17 residues. The CDR3 DNA is TGTGCCAGCAGCTTAGGATCCGTATCAGGGGAAGGTCAGCCCCAGCATTTT. Translated, it gives CASSLGSVSGEGQPQHF.

The J gene is TRBJ1-2, the V gene TRBV5-1; D gene uncertain. The germline V gene has CDR1 SGHRS and CDR2 YFSETQ. Deletions cut 4 bases from V and 5 bases from J, with 12 bases between. The CDR3 consists of 13 residues. DNA for the CDR3: TGCGCCAGCAGCCCGGTCGGTGCGTATGGCTACACCTTC. It is translated as CASSPVGAYGYTF.

This chain joins TRBV6-6 and TRBJ2-1; 9 bases align to TRBD1. This CDR3 comprises 15 residues. The V gene's germline CDR1 is MNHNY and CDR2 SVGAGI (reference sequence). J lost 6 bases, V lost 6 bases, and 9 bases had no gene match. The CDR3 region is CASRQTGGARNEQFF. The CDR3 region has the DNA TGTGCCAGCAGACAAACAGGGGGCGCCCGCAATGAGCAGTTCTTC.

V and J are TRBV7-9 and TRBJ1-5, with D perhaps TRBD1 (6 bases). CDR3 length: 15 residues. Germline V lookup: CDR1 SEHNR, CDR2 FQNEAQ (reference sequence). V lost 5 bases, J lost 1 base, and 12 bases lay in between. The CDR3 region is CASSPSGQSNQPQHF. Written as DNA, the CDR3 is TGTGCCAGCAGCCCGTCCGGACAGAGCAATCAGCCCCAGCATTTT.

The rearrangement links TRBV11-1 to TRBJ1-1, with 7 bases fitting TRBD1. V dropped 5 bases and J dropped 2; count of bases not matched to a gene: 5. The CDR3 sequence is 14 residues long. Germline V lookup: CDR1 SGHAT, CDR2 FQDESV (reference sequence). CDR3 nucleotides: TGTGCCAGCAGCCTGGGACAGCCCAACACTGAAGCTTTCTTT. Translated, it gives CASSLGQPNTEAFF.

J is TRBJ2-3 and V is TRBV6-5; no definite D call. Per germline, CDR1 MNHEY and CDR2 SVGAGI. V gave up 7 bases and J gave up 4 bases, with 12 bases separating them. This CDR3 spans 13 amino acids. The CDR3 DNA sequence: TGTGCCAGCAATCCTACACGGGCAGATACGCAGTATTTT. This encodes CASNPTRADTQYF.

The genes are TRBV29-1 and TRBJ2-1, with unresolved D. The V end was cut by 4 bases, the J end by 3 bases, with 7 bases between. There are 12 residues in the CDR3. Germline-derived CDR1 and CDR2 are SQVTM and ANQGSEA. CDR3 coding DNA: TGCAGCGTTGGGGCAGGCTACAATGAGCAGTTCTTC. Residues: CSVGAGYNEQFF.

This clone was seen just once. The J gene is TRBJ2-7, the V gene TRBV13; the D gene is possibly TRBD1 (5 bases). The germline V and J ends were trimmed by 5 bases and 2 bases, with 10 bases remaining between them. The V gene's germline CDR1 is PRHDT and CDR2 FYEKMQ (reference sequence). This CDR3 has 13 residues. The chain's CDR3 is CASSQGGPYEQYF. The CDR3 DNA is TGTGCCAGCAGCCAGGGTGGGCCCTACGAGCAGTACTTC.

The chain combines TRBV5-1 with TRBJ1-2; 8 nucleotides line up with TRBD1. This CDR3 has 17 amino acids. In germline, CDR1 is SGHRS, CDR2 YFSETQ. The V segment lost 1 base and the J segment 0 bases; nucleotides outside the gene matches: 8. CDR3 sequence (DNA): TGCGCCAGCAGCTTGAGGGGGACAGGTCTTTCTAACTATGGCTACACCTTC. It codes for CASSLRGTGLSNYGYTF. Full variable domain (rest looked up from reference TRBV5-1 and TRBJ1-2): KAGVTQTPRYLIKTRGQQVTLSCSPISGHRSVSWYQQTPGQGLQFLFEYFSETQRNKGNFPGRFSGRQFSNSRSEMNVSTLELGDSALYLCASSLRGTGLSNYGYTFGSGTRLTVV.

V is TRBV7-8 and J is TRBJ2-3; unclear D gene. The CDR3 length is 13 residues. The V gene's germline CDR1 is SGHVS and CDR2 FQNEAQ. Trimming cost V 5 bases and J 6 bases, with 12 bases left between them. The CDR3 here is CASSGLQGDTQYF. DNA of the CDR3: TGTGCCAGCAGCGGCTTGCAAGGGGATACGCAGTATTTT.

The chain has TRBV19 and TRBJ1-2; no reliable D call. Germline V gene sequence: CDR1 LNHDA, CDR2 SQIVND (reference sequence). The CDR3 runs 15 residues. Trimming removed 0 bases from V and 10 bases from J, with 18 bases in between. The DNA of the CDR3 is TGTGCCAGTAGTATAGATCCCTCGGGCTGGTGGCCCTACACCTTC. As protein: CASSIDPSGWWPYTF. Full variable domain (missing parts from reference TRBV19 and TRBJ1-2): DGGITQSPKYLFRKEGQNVTLSCEQNLNHDAMYWYRQDPGQGLRLIYYSQIVNDFQKGDIAEGYSVSREKKESFPLTVTSAQKNPTAFYLCASSIDPSGWWPYTFGSGTRLTVV.

This chain links TRBV18 with TRBJ2-3, with D perhaps TRBD2 (7 bases). The CDR3 is 15 residues long. The germline CDR1 and CDR2 sequences are KGHSH and LQKENI. V was cut by 3 bases and J by 3 bases, with 13 bases left in between. Written as DNA, the CDR3 is TGTGCCAGCTCACCGGGGGGGCTGGGGACAGATACGCAGTATTTT. This translates into CASSPGGLGTDTQYF.

The chain has TRBV5-4 and TRBJ1-4, with 9 bases that match TRBD1. The germline gives CDR1 SGHNT, CDR2 YYREEE (reference sequence). J gave up 8 bases and V 5 bases, and 10 bases lay outside the gene matches. CDR3 length: 15 amino acids. The CDR3 DNA follows: TGTGCCAGCAGATCGGACCGGGACAGGGTCGAAAAACTGTTTTTT. Translated, it gives CASRSDRDRVEKLFF.

This chain connects TRBV9 to TRBJ2-7; D may be TRBD1 or TRBD2 (6 bases each). Germline CDR1 and CDR2: SGDLS and YYNGEE. The ends were cut back, 2 bases at V and 7 bases at J, with 13 bases in the middle. The CDR3 is 13 amino acids. This CDR3 reads CASSVRGLGEQYF. CDR3 sequence (DNA): TGTGCCAGCAGCGTCCGGGGGCTCGGGGAGCAGTACTTC.

On this clone itself: Other DNA sequences in this sample translate to the same CDR3. The rearrangement links TRBV9 to TRBJ1-5, with a tentative D call TRBD1 (6 bases). This CDR3 has 14 residues. Trimming took 0 bases from V and 3 from J, leaving 7 bases between them. CDR1 and CDR2 (germline): SGDLS, YYNGEE. DNA for the CDR3: TGTGCCAGCAGCGTAGCGGGGGCCAATCAGCCCCAGCATTTT. Translating gives CASSVAGANQPQHF.